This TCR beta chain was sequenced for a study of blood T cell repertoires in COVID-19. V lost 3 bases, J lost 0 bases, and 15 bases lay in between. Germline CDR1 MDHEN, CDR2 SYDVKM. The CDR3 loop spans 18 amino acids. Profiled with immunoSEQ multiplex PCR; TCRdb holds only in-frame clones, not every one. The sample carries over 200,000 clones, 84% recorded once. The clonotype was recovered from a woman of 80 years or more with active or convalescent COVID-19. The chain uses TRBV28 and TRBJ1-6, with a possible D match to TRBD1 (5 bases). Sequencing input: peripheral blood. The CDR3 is CASSFGLWGSSYNSPLHF. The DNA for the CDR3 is TGTGCCAGCAGTTTCGGATTGTGGGGCAGCTCCTATAATTCACCCCTCCACTTT.